The 3 T cell receptor beta chains below all came from one sample that was sequenced in a study of shared clonotypes between healthy human individuals. Generated by immunoSEQ multiplex PCR, the TCRdb table keeps only in-frame clones and is missing some. Altogether over a million clones are present, about 75% being singletons, with the ten largest covering about 1.5%. The sequenced sample was memory CD4+ T cells sorted from blood. Subset denoted: CD45RA-negative fraction. These receptors were taken from a man younger than 30 in good health.

The chain is built from TRBV18 and TRBJ2-1; TRBD2 agrees at 11 bases. Trimming at V came to 4 bases and at J to 6 bases, leaving 2 bases not matched to a gene. The CDR3 extends over 14 amino acids. Germline V gives CDR1 KGHSH, CDR2 LQKENI. CDR3 in DNA: TGTGCCAGCTCACAGGGACTAGCGGTCAATGAGCAGTTCTTC. Its translation is CASSQGLAVNEQFF.

The chain is built from TRBV30 and TRBJ1-4; possibly TRBD1 for D (6 bases). Per germline, CDR1 GTSNPN and CDR2 SVGIG (reference sequence). V was trimmed by 3 bases and J by 7 bases, leaving 9 bases between them. The CDR3 has 12 amino acids. DNA for the CDR3: TGTGCCTGGAGGACAGGTTCTGAAAAACTGTTTTTT. It is translated as CAWRTGSEKLFF.

V usage is TRBV7-8 and J usage is TRBJ2-7, with 8 bases that match TRBD1. The CDR3 sequence is 19 residues long. Germline V gene lookup returns CDR1 SGHVS and CDR2 FQNEAQ. The V and J ends lost 0 bases and 6 bases, in that order; junction bases with no gene match: 19. The CDR3, as DNA: TGTGCCAGCAGCTTAGCGGGCCGTAAGATAACAGGGGGGCCGGGCGAGCAGTACTTC. It specifies CASSLAGRKITGGPGEQYF.